Below, 19 T cell receptor beta chains from the same sample are listed, as sequenced in a study of early T cells in non-severe SARS-CoV-2 infection. In TCRdb, the 5' RACE reads were re-called with MiXCR into one record per CDR3 protein. The sample includes about 52,000 distinct CDR3 sequences, 8% to 10% seen only once; the top ten take roughly 8.8%. Sequencing was carried out using whole blood. Receptors originate from an adult who was a healthcare worker with PCR-confirmed SARS-CoV-2 infection or an uninfected control (not recorded which).

This clonotype was seen repeatedly, ten times or more. The chain has TRBV5-1 and TRBJ2-5; TRBD1 agrees at 7 bases. This CDR3 is built from 15 residues. CDR1 SGHRS and CDR2 YFSETQ come from the germline V gene. J gave up 2 bases and V 2 bases, and 6 bases lay outside the gene matches. In DNA form, the CDR3 reads TGCGCCAGCAGCTTCACTAGGACAGGTCAAGAGACCCAGTACTTC. It specifies CASSFTRTGQETQYF. Using reference TRBV5-1 and TRBJ2-5 for the parts outside the CDR3, the full variable domain is KAGVTQTPRYLIKTRGQQVTLSCSPISGHRSVSWYQQTPGQGLQFLFEYFSETQRNKGNFPGRFSGRQFSNSRSEMNVSTLELGDSALYLCASSFTRTGQETQYFGPGTRLLVL.

Many counts were recorded for this clonotype. The rearrangement joins TRBV6-1 to TRBJ2-3, with TRBD2 matching over 10 bases. The CDR3 has 15 residues. V lost 3 bases to trimming and J lost 10 bases; unmatched junction nucleotides: 10. Germline CDR1 MNHNS, CDR2 SASEGT. The CDR3 nucleotides read TGTGCCAGCAGTGATCGGGAGCGGGGGGGCCGTGCGCAGTATTTT. It encodes CASSDRERGGRAQYF.

This chain uses TRBV4-1 with TRBJ2-7; TRBD2 agrees at 11 bases. The CDR3 covers 16 residues. Unmatched junction bases numbered 2, after V lost 0 bases and J lost 1 base. Per the germline V gene, CDR1 is MGHRA and CDR2 is YSYEKL. As DNA, the CDR3 is TGCGCCAGCAGCCAAGATAGCGGGGGGGCTTCCTACGAGCAGTACTTC. Encoded protein: CASSQDSGGASYEQYF.

Ten or more counts support this clonotype. The DNA for the CDR3 is TGTGCTAGTGGTTTGGACAACTACAATGAGCAGTTCTTC. It codes for CASGLDNYNEQFF. The chain joins TRBV12-5 to TRBJ2-1; no definite D call. CDR1 is LGHNT, CDR2 FRNRAP, per germline. The CDR3 has 13 amino acids. V was cut by 1 base and J by 3 bases, with 4 bases left in between.

In this sample, this clonotype turned up many times. The gene calls are TRBV20-1 and TRBJ2-1; possible D gene TRBD2, 6 bases. The CDR3 covers 13 residues. V was clipped by 6 bases and J by 2 bases, with 11 bases between them. Germline CDR1 is DFQATT and CDR2 is SNEGSKA (reference sequence). This chain's CDR3 is CSAKLATYNEQFF. As DNA, the CDR3 is TGCAGTGCCAAGCTAGCGACCTACAATGAGCAGTTCTTC.

The chain uses TRBV4-2 and TRBJ2-7; TRBD2 might be the D (6 bases). V was cut by 1 base and J by 2 bases, with 15 bases left in between. Germline CDR1 and CDR2: LGHNA and YNFKEQ. CDR3 size: 16 residues. CDR3 sequence reads: CASSQGYPGETYEQYF. The CDR3 DNA reads as TGTGCCAGCAGCCAAGGCTATCCGGGGGAGACCTACGAGCAGTACTTC.

The chain recombines TRBV27 with TRBJ2-7; 8 nucleotides line up with TRBD2. The length of the CDR3 is 15 residues. Trimming cost V 5 bases and J 5 bases; bases outside gene matches: 11. Germline CDR1 and CDR2: MNHEY and SMNVEV (reference sequence). Here the CDR3 reads CASSALRTSINEQYF. The DNA of the CDR3 is TGTGCCAGCAGTGCCCTCCGGACTAGCATCAACGAGCAGTACTTC.

This clonotype has ten or more counts. The genes are TRBV5-5 and TRBJ1-1; no clear D. This CDR3 is 15 amino acids long. Germline-derived CDR1 and CDR2 are SGHKS and YYEKEE (reference sequence). Trimming took off 0 bases at V and 1 base at J, with 10 bases between the two ends. The DNA of the CDR3 is TGTGCCAGCAGCTTGGTCAGTATTGGGAACACTGAAGCTTTCTTT. Its protein product is CASSLVSIGNTEAFF.

The V call is TRBV20-1, the J call TRBJ2-1; 7 bases map to TRBD2. This CDR3 is built from 15 residues. V shed 5 bases and J 2 bases; nucleotides not matched to a gene: 9. Germline loops: CDR1 DFQATT, CDR2 SNEGSKA (reference sequence). The CDR3 sequence is CSAQIAGPTYNEQFF. In DNA form, the CDR3 reads TGCAGTGCTCAAATAGCGGGTCCTACCTACAATGAGCAGTTCTTC.

The sample holds a few counts of this clonotype. The chain recombines TRBV5-6 with TRBJ2-3; D is undetermined. The CDR3 runs to 13 residues. Trimming pared 4 bases from V and 0 bases from J, leaving 6 bases between. Germline V gives CDR1 SGHDT, CDR2 YYEEEE. This CDR3 is CASSQDSTDTQYF. As DNA, the CDR3 is TGTGCCAGCAGCCAGGACAGCACAGATACGCAGTATTTT.

This clonotype was detected many times. The chain carries TRBV6-5 and TRBJ1-2; weak D call: TRBD1 (6 bases). CDR1 MNHEY and CDR2 SVGAGI come from the germline V gene. V was pared by 0 bases and J by 4 bases, with 12 bases between. The CDR3 spans 15 residues. For the CDR3, the DNA is TGTGCCAGCAGTTACTCCCACAGGGTTGGCTATGGCTACACCTTC. It encodes CASSYSHRVGYGYTF.

This clonotype was seen more than once but under ten times. The chain recombines TRBV20-1 with TRBJ1-2, with 8 nucleotides matching TRBD1. CDR1 and CDR2 from the germline V gene are DFQATT and SNEGSKA (reference sequence). The CDR3 is made up of 15 amino acids. V shed 0 bases, J shed 4 bases, and the junction held 7 bases outside the gene matches. This chain's CDR3 is CSARDLDRGFYGYTF. For the CDR3, the DNA is TGCAGTGCTAGAGATCTCGACAGGGGCTTCTATGGCTACACCTTC.

This clonotype has just a few counts. The rearrangement joins TRBV20-1 to TRBJ2-1, with 9 nucleotides matching TRBD2. This CDR3 has 13 residues. Germline lookup yields CDR1 DFQATT and CDR2 SNEGSKA (reference sequence). V dropped 5 bases and J dropped 9; count of bases not matched to a gene: 8. DNA of the CDR3: TGCAGTGCTGTCCGGACTAGCGCCGGTGAGCAGTTCTTC. Encoded protein: CSAVRTSAGEQFF.

This clonotype was seen ten or more times. The chain is built from TRBV10-2 and TRBJ2-2, with 10 nucleotides matching TRBD1. Trimming cost V 4 bases and J 8 bases; bases outside gene matches: 7. In germline, CDR1 is WSHSY, CDR2 SAAADI. The length of the CDR3 is 15 residues. As DNA, the CDR3 is TGCGCCAGCAGTGGGGGGACAGGGGTCCTAGGGGAGCTGTTTTTT. Translated, it gives CASSGGTGVLGELFF.

The rearrangement uses TRBV7-3 and TRBJ2-7; D may be TRBD1 (8 bases). The CDR3 totals 15 residues. Germline CDR1 SGHTA, CDR2 FQGTGA. Trimming shortened V by 5 bases and J by 6 bases, and 20 bases separated the two germline ends. The CDR3 nucleotides are TGTGCCAGCAGCCGCGGCGGGACAGGCGGGAGCGAGCAGTACTTC. This translates into CASSRGGTGGSEQYF.

V usage is TRBV20-1 and J usage is TRBJ1-1; 8 bases are a match to TRBD1. CDR3 size: 13 residues. Trimming took 6 bases from V and 5 from J; bases not matched to a gene: 8. Per germline, CDR1 DFQATT and CDR2 SNEGSKA (reference sequence). The CDR3 bases are TGCAGTGCATCGGACAGGGTACGGACTGAAGCTTTCTTT. The encoded protein is CSASDRVRTEAFF.

At least ten counts were recorded for this clonotype. Written as DNA, the CDR3 is TGTGCCAGCAGTTGGACAGGGGGCGGCTACACCTTC. It encodes CASSWTGGGYTF. The rearrangement uses TRBV12-3 or TRBV12-4 and TRBJ1-2; 11 nucleotides align to TRBD1. V lost 4 bases, J lost 8 bases, and 0 bases stayed unmatched. The CDR3 covers 12 residues.

The table lists this clonotype with a few counts. The chain uses TRBV7-2 and TRBJ1-3; TRBD1 aligns across 10 bases. Unmatched junction bases numbered 5, after V lost 6 bases and J lost 3 bases. CDR1 is SGHTA, CDR2 FQGNSA, per germline. CDR3 length equals 15 residues. Here the CDR3 DNA reads TGTGCCAGCAGTCCCGGGACAGGGGTTGGAAACACCATATATTTT. This translates into CASSPGTGVGNTIYF.

The V call is TRBV6-5, the J call TRBJ1-5; D is possibly TRBD1 (5 bases). Germline V CDR1 and CDR2: MNHEY, SVGAGI. This CDR3 is built from 14 residues. Trimming left V 7 bases short and J 7 bases short, with 17 bases between. The CDR3 sequence: CASTSGGIGQPQHF. The CDR3 DNA is TGTGCCAGCACCTCTGGGGGGATTGGCCAGCCCCAGCATTTT.